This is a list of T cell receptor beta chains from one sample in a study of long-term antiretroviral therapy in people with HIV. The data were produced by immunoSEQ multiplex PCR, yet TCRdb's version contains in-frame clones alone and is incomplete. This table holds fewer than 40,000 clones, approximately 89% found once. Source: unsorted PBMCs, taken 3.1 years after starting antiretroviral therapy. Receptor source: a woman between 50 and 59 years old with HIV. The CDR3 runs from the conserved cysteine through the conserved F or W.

CDR3 protein: CASSIRGADNQPQHF
V gene: TRBV19
J gene: TRBJ1-5

CDR3 protein: CASSPRQNYGYTF
V gene: TRBV27
J gene: TRBJ1-2

CDR3 protein: CASSLSDRAGYTDTQYF
V gene: TRBV28
J gene: TRBJ2-3

CDR3 protein: CASSLFQGPGNTIYF
V gene: TRBV7-3
J gene: TRBJ1-3

CDR3 protein: CASSFVGFRDKFVETQYF
V gene: TRBV7-9
J gene: TRBJ2-5

CDR3 protein: CTSSLLCTQYF
V gene: TRBV1
J gene: TRBJ2-3

CDR3 protein: CASSESHGGAPYEQYF
V gene: TRBV6-1
J gene: TRBJ2-7

CDR3 protein: CASRGQRYSGNTIYF
V gene: TRBV21-1
J gene: TRBJ1-3

CDR3 protein: CASTLYRVREQYF
V gene: TRBV5-6
J gene: TRBJ2-7

CDR3 protein: CASSLIRDGEQYF
V gene: TRBV11-1
J gene: TRBJ2-7

CDR3 protein: CASSLRGKGRGYTF
V gene: TRBV5-6
J gene: TRBJ1-2

CDR3 protein: CASRQGPHEQYF
V gene: TRBV30
J gene: TRBJ2-7

CDR3 protein: CATLSPDRGYEQYF
V gene: TRBV28
J gene: TRBJ2-7

CDR3 protein: CASTFVDRHNEQFF
V gene: TRBV27
J gene: TRBJ2-1

CDR3 protein: CASSRGGRLTDTQYF
V gene: TRBV21-1
J gene: TRBJ2-3

CDR3 protein: CASSPFLPGAKNIQYF
V gene: TRBV27
J gene: TRBJ2-4

CDR3 protein: CASSEITGVGSDEQFF
V gene: TRBV19
J gene: TRBJ2-1

CDR3 protein: CASSLGLGESSYNEQFF
V gene: TRBV7-9
J gene: TRBJ2-1

CDR3 protein: CASSRRDRSFSGNTIYF
V gene: TRBV7-9
J gene: TRBJ1-3

CDR3 protein: CASSQLQGRTTNEKLFF
V gene: TRBV4-1
J gene: TRBJ1-4

CDR3 protein: CASSQGQGAYGYTF
V gene: TRBV14
J gene: TRBJ1-2

CDR3 protein: CSVDRGWNEQFF
V gene: TRBV29-1
J gene: TRBJ2-1

CDR3 protein: CASSEANLLVATNEKLFF
V gene: TRBV6-1
J gene: TRBJ1-4

CDR3 protein: CAWSVGQGGSTEAFF
V gene: TRBV30
J gene: TRBJ1-1

CDR3 protein: CASSPLLATNEKLFF
V gene: TRBV4-1
J gene: TRBJ1-4

CDR3 protein: CASSQSTGGDYGYTF
V gene: TRBV7-9
J gene: TRBJ1-2

CDR3 protein: CASSVEGGLGSTEAFF
V gene: TRBV9
J gene: TRBJ1-1

CDR3 protein: CASSLMSRSNTEAFF
V gene: TRBV7-6
J gene: TRBJ1-1

CDR3 protein: CSVEFPGSFYGYTF
V gene: TRBV29-1
J gene: TRBJ1-2

CDR3 protein: CAWSVGLGDGYTF
V gene: TRBV30
J gene: TRBJ1-2

CDR3 protein: CASSLEGSPRNEQYF
V gene: TRBV7-9
J gene: TRBJ2-7

CDR3 protein: CASTSTYYSNQPQHF
V gene: TRBV6-1
J gene: TRBJ1-5

CDR3 protein: CASSQLGGWQPQHF
V gene: TRBV4-1
J gene: TRBJ1-5

CDR3 protein: CASSFGQNNEKLFF
V gene: TRBV7-2
J gene: TRBJ1-4

CDR3 protein: CASSQGVHRSPLHF
V gene: TRBV4-2
J gene: TRBJ1-6

CDR3 protein: CASSLRSRGGEKLFF
V gene: TRBV5-1
J gene: TRBJ1-4

CDR3 protein: CASSLGGNTEAFF
V gene: TRBV5-4
J gene: TRBJ1-1

CDR3 protein: CASSLGAGKANEQFF
V gene: TRBV5-6
J gene: TRBJ2-1

CDR3 protein: CASSDNVEQFF
V gene: TRBV18
J gene: TRBJ2-1

CDR3 protein: CASSFSGQVNTEAFF
V gene: TRBV27
J gene: TRBJ1-1

CDR3 protein: CASSPVGGVPYEQYF
V gene: TRBV18
J gene: TRBJ2-7

CDR3 protein: CASSLAGMNEQFF
V gene: TRBV7-3
J gene: TRBJ2-1

CDR3 protein: CASSSNSGKAGELFF
V gene: TRBV11-2
J gene: TRBJ2-2

CDR3 protein: CASSYSDTLANSPLHF
V gene: TRBV6-5
J gene: TRBJ1-6

CDR3 protein: CASSLGGGGATDTQYF
V gene: TRBV7-2
J gene: TRBJ2-3

CDR3 protein: CASSLGQYYNEQFF
V gene: TRBV5-6
J gene: TRBJ2-1

CDR3 protein: CATSRDSPRSGQPYGYTF
V gene: TRBV15
J gene: TRBJ1-2

CDR3 protein: CSVLDRVDYEQYF
V gene: TRBV29-1
J gene: TRBJ2-7

CDR3 protein: CASRIDSNYGYTF
V gene: TRBV5-1
J gene: TRBJ1-2

CDR3 protein: CASSPLSVNTEAFF
V gene: TRBV6-6
J gene: TRBJ1-1